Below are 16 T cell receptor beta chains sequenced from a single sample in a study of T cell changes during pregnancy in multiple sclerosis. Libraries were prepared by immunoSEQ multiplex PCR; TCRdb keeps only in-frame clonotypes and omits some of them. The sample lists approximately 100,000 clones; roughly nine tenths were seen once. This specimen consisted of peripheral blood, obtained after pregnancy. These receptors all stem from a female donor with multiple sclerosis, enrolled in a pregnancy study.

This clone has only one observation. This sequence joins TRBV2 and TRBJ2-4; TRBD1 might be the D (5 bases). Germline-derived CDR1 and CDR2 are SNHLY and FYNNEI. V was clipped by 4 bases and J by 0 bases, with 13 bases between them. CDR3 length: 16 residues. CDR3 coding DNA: TGTGCCAGCAGTGGGGTCGGCAGGGTAGCCAAAAACATTCAGTACTTC. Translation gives CASSGVGRVAKNIQYF.

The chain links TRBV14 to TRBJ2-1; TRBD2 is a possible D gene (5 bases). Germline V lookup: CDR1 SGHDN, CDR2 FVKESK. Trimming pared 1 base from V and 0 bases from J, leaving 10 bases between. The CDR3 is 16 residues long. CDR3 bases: TGTGCCAGCAGCCAAGGGAGGTACCGCTCCTACAATGAGCAGTTCTTC. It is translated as CASSQGRYRSYNEQFF.

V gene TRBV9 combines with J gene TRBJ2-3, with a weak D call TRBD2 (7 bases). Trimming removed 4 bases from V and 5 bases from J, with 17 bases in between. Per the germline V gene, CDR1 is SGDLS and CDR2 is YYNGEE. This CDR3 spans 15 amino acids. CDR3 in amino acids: CASSISKGGVDTQYF. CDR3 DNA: TGTGCCAGCAGCATAAGCAAGGGGGGGGTAGATACGCAGTATTTT.

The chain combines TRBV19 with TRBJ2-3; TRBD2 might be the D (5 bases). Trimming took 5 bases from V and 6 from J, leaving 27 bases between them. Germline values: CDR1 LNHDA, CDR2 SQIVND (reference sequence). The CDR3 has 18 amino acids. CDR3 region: CASSLLPRRSSPGDTQYF. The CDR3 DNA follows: TGTGCCAGTAGTCTGTTGCCGCGTCGCTCTAGCCCGGGGGATACGCAGTATTTT.

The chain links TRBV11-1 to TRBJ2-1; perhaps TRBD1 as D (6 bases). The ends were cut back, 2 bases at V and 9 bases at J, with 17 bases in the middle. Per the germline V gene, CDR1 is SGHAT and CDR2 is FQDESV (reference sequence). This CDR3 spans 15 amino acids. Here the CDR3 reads CASSLLESGAVEQFF. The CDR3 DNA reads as TGTGCCAGCAGCTTACTCGAGTCAGGGGCGGTTGAGCAGTTCTTC.

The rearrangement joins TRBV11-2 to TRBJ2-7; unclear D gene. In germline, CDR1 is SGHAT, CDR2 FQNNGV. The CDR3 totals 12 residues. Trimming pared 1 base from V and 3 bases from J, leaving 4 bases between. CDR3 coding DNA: TGTGCCAGCAGCTTAGTTCGCTACGAGCAGTACTTC. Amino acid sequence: CASSLVRYEQYF.

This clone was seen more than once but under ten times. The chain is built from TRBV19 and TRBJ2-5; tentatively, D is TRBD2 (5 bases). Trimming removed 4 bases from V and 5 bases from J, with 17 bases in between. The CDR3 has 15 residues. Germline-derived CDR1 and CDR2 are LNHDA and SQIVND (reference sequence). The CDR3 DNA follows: TGTGCCAGTAGTAATGGACTCAGAATGGGTGAGACCCAGTACTTC. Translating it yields CASSNGLRMGETQYF.

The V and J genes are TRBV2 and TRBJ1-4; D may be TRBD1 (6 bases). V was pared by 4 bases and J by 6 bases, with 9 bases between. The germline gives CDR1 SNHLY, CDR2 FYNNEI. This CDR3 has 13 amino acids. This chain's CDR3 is CASSAWTDEKLFF. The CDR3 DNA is TGTGCCAGCAGTGCTTGGACAGATGAAAAACTGTTTTTT.

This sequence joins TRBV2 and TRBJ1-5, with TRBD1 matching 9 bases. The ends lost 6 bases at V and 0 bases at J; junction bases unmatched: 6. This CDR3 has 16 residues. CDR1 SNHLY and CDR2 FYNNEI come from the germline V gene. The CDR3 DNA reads TGTGCCAGCAGCCTGGGACAGGGTCTTAGCAATCAGCCCCAGCATTTT. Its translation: CASSLGQGLSNQPQHF. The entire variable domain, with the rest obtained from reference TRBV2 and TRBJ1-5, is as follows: EPEVTQTPSHQVTQMGQEVILRCVPISNHLYFYWYRQILGQKVEFLVSFYNNEISEKSEIFDDQFSVERPDGSNFTLKIRSTKLEDSAMYFCASSLGQGLSNQPQHFGDGTRLSIL.

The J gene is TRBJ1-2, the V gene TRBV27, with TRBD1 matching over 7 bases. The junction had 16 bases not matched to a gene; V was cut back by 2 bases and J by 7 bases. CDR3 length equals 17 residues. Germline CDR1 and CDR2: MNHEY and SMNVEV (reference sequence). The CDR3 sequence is CASSLVLSTGRLSGYTF. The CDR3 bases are TGTGCCAGCAGTTTAGTTCTCTCGACAGGGAGACTAAGTGGCTACACCTTC.

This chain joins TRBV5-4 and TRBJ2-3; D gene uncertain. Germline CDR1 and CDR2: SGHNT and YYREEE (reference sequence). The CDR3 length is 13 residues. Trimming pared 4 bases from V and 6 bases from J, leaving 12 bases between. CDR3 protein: CASSPGEVDTQYF. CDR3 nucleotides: TGTGCCAGCAGCCCTGGTGAGGTCGATACGCAGTATTTT. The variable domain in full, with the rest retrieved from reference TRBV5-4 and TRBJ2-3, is ETGVTQSPTHLIKTRGQQVTLRCSSQSGHNTVSWYQQALGQGPQFIFQYYREEENGRGNFPPRFSGLQFPNYSSELNVNALELDDSALYLCASSPGEVDTQYFGPGTRLTVL.

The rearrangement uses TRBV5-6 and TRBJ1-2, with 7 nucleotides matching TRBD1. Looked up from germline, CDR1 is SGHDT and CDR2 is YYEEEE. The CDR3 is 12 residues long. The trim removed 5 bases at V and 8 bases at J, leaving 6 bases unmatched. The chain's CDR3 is CASSSTGFGYTF. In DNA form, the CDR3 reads TGTGCCAGCAGTTCGACAGGGTTCGGCTACACCTTC.

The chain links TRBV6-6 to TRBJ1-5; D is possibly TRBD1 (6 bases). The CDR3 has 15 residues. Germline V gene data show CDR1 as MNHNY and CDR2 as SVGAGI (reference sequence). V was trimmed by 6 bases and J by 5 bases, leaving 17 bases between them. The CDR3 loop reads CASRIKGGGDQPQHF. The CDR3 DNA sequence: TGTGCCAGCAGGATAAAGGGAGGGGGAGATCAGCCCCAGCATTTT.

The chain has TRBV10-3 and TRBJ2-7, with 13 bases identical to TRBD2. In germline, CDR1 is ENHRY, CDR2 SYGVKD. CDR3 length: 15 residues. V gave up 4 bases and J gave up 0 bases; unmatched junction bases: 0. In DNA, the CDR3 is TGTGCCATCAGTGGGACTAGCGGGGGCTCCTACGAGCAGTACTTC. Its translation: CAISGTSGGSYEQYF.

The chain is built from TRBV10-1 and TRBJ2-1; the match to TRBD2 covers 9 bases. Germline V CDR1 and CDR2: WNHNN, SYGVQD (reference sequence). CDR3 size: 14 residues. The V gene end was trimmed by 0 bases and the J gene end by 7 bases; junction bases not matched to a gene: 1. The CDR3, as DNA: TGCGCCAGCAGTGAGTCGCTAGCGGGGAATGAGCAGTTCTTC. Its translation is CASSESLAGNEQFF.

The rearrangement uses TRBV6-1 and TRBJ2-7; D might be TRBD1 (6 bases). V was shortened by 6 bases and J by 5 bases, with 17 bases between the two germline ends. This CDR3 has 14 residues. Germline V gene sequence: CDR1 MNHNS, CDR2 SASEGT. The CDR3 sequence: CASRGKGVGNEQYF. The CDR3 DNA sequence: TGTGCCAGCAGGGGGAAGGGGGTGGGAAACGAGCAGTACTTC.